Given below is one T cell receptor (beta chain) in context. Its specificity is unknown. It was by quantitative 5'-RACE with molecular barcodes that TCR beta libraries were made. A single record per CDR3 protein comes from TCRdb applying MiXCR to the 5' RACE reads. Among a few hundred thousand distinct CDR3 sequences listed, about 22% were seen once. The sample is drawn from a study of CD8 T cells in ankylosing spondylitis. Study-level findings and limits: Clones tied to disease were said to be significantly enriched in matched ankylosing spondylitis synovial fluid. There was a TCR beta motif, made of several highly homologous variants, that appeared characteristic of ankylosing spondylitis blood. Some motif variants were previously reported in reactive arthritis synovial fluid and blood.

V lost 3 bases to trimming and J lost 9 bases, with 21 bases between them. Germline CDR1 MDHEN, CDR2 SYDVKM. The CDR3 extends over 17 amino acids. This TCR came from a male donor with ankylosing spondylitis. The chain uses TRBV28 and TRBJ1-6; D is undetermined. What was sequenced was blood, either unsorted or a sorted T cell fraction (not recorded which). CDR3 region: CASSFFEGFDGGSPLHF. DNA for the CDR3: TGTGCCAGCAGTTTTTTCGAGGGCTTCGATGGCGGTTCACCCCTCCACTTT.